This TCR beta chain is drawn from a study of blood T cells in healthy people across ages. Donation came from healthy Caucasian individuals in Russia who were aged 6 to 90. Next came a second PCR, run for about 6 to 12 cycles, which used a sample-barcoded 5' primer along with a J-beta primer mix. A minimum of 2.5 million CDR3-containing paired-end reads was obtained for each sample. TCRdb passed the 5' RACE reads through MiXCR, listing each CDR3 protein once. The table shows about 1,400,000 distinct CDR3 sequences, with around two fifths occurring only once. The CDR3 covers 16 residues. V was clipped by 2 bases and J by 6 bases, with 18 bases between them. Germline values: CDR1 SGHTA, CDR2 FQGNSA.

The sequenced sample was blood. The rearrangement joins TRBV7-2 to TRBJ2-3; D might be TRBD2 (5 bases). The receptor was isolated from a woman aged 18-29 years in good health. Here the CDR3 DNA reads TGTGCCAGCAGCTTATATTTTAGCGAGATTCCGGATACGCAGTATTTT. This translates into CASSLYFSEIPDTQYF. Full variable domain (rest looked up from reference TRBV7-2 and TRBJ2-3): GAGVSQSPSNKVTEKGKDVELRCDPISGHTALYWYRQSLGQGLEFLIYFQGNSAPDKSGLPSDRFSAERTGGSVSTLTIQRTQQEDSAVYLCASSLYFSEIPDTQYFGPGTRLTVL.